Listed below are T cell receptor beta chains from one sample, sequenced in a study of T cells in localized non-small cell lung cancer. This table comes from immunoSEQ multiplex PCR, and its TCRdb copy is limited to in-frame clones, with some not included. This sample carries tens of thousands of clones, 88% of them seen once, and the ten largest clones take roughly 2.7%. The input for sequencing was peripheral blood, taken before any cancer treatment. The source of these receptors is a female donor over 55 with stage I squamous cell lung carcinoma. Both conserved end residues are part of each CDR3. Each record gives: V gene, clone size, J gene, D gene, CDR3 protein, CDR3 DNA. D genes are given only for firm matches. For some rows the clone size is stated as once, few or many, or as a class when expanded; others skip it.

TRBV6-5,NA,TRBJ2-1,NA,CASSYSGGLGFDEQFF,TGTGCCAGCAGTTACTCCGGGGGACTGGGGTTTGATGAGCAGTTCTTC
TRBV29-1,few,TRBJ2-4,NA,CSCLGSAAKNIQYF,TGCAGCTGCCTGGGCAGCGCAGCCAAAAACATTCAGTACTTC
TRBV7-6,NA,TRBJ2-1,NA,CASSSIQGRRDEQFF,TGTGCCAGCAGCTCGATACAGGGCCGGAGGGATGAGCAGTTCTTC
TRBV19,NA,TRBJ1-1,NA,CASSTSGTNTEAFF,TGTGCCAGTAGTACCTCCGGGACGAACACTGAAGCTTTCTTT
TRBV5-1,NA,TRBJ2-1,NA,CASRRAEVRGGMDEQFF,TGCGCCAGCAGGAGAGCGGAGGTACGGGGTGGAATGGATGAGCAGTTCTTC
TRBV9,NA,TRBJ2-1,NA,CASSPRRGSPGISDQRYNEQFF,TGTGCCAGCAGCCCTCGTAGGGGGAGTCCGGGGATAAGCGATCAGAGATACAATGAGCAGTTCTTC
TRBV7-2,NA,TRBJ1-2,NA,CASSAFNYGYTF,TGTGCCAGCAGCGCCTTTAACTATGGCTACACCTTC
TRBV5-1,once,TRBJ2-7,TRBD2,CASSATSGRYYEQYF,TGCGCCAGCAGCGCTACTAGCGGGAGGTATTACGAGCAGTACTTC
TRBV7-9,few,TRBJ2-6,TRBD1,CASSRRGQGEAGANVLTF,TGTGCCAGCAGCCGTAGGGGACAGGGTGAGGCCGGGGCCAACGTCCTGACTTTC
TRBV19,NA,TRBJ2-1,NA,CASSIRAGGAYNEQFF,TGTGCCAGTAGTATACGGGCTGGGGGAGCGTACAATGAGCAGTTCTTC
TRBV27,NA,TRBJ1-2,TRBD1,CASGGMGGYTF,TGTGCCTCAGGGGGGATGGGTGGCTACACCTTC
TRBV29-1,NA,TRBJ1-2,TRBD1,CSVGDRGLEGYTF,TGCAGCGTTGGGGACAGGGGGCTAGAGGGCTACACCTTC
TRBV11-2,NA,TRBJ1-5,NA,CASSLSQGSNQPQHF,TGTGCCAGCAGCTTAAGTCAGGGTTCAAATCAGCCCCAGCATTTT
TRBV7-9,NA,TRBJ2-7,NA,CASTPTGSGYEQYF,TGTGCCAGCACCCCCACGGGGAGCGGCTACGAGCAGTACTTC
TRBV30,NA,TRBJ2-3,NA,CAWTVSDTQYF,TGTGCCTGGACTGTTTCAGATACGCAGTATTTT
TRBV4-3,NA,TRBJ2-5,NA,CASSQEGGRAQYF,TGCGCCAGCAGCCAAGAGGGGGGTAGGGCCCAGTACTTC
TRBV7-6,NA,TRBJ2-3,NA,CASSSQAGPTDTQYF,TGTGCCAGCAGCTCTCAAGCGGGCCCAACAGATACGCAGTATTTT
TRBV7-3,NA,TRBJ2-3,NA,CASSSQSPDTQYF,TGTGCCAGCAGCTCCCAGAGCCCAGATACGCAGTATTTT
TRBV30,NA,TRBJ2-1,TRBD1,CAWSRTGEREQFF,TGTGCCTGGAGTAGGACAGGAGAGCGTGAGCAGTTCTTC
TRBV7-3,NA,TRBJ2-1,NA,CASSLTPRVTQNEQFF,TGTGCCAGCAGCTTAACTCCCAGGGTTACTCAGAATGAGCAGTTCTTC
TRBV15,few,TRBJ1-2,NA,CATRGQGDYGYTF,TGTGCCACCAGGGGACAAGGTGACTATGGCTACACCTTC
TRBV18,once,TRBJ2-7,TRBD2,CASSLRTSVYEQYF,TGTGCCAGCTCATTGCGGACTAGCGTCTACGAGCAGTACTTC
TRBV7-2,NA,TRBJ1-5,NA,CASSRGPSGNQPQHF,TGTGCCAGCAGCCGGGGCCCATCAGGCAATCAGCCCCAGCATTTT
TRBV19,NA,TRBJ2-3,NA,CASSPLTKVSMGDTQYF,TGTGCCAGTAGCCCCCTAACGAAGGTCTCGATGGGGGATACGCAGTATTTT
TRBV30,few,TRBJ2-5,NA,CAWTRFGLGETQYF,TGTGCCTGGACACGGTTTGGACTCGGGGAGACCCAGTACTTC
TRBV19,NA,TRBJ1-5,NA,CASSIEQGGNNQPQHF,TGTGCCAGTAGTATAGAACAGGGTGGTAACAATCAGCCCCAGCATTTT
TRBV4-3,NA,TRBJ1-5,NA,CASSQVWGDDQPQHF,TGCGCCAGCAGCCAAGTTTGGGGGGATGATCAGCCCCAGCATTTT
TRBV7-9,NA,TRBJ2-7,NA,CASSLVGGEGVSYEQYF,TGTGCCAGCAGCTTAGTTGGGGGTGAGGGGGTCTCCTACGAGCAGTACTTC
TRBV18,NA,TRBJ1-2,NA,CASSSAPYGYTF,TGTGCCAGCTCGTCGGCCCCGTATGGCTACACCTTC
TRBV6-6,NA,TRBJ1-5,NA,CASSYSVSINQPQHF,TGTGCCAGCAGTTACTCGGTCAGCATAAATCAGCCCCAGCATTTT